Given below is one TCR beta chain in context. V was cut by 4 bases and J by 1 base, with 10 bases left in between. Germline CDR1 reads GTSNPN; CDR2 reads SVGIG (reference sequence). The CDR3 has 13 residues. Original processing notes: Quantification of nucleated cells was approximated via reference gene primer amplification. Assay: immunoSEQ multiplex PCR; the TCRdb copy retains only in-frame clones and omits some. The V and J calls and clone size are taken from that table; D and trimming were inferred from the DNA. The data hold 250,000 to 350,000 clones, with roughly 85% observed a single time. Categorization into cohorts depended on clinical history that participants reported. Recovered status applied to Cohort 3 donors who had two consecutive negative PCRs. It also applied to those with clearance or with symptom resolution. The source of the sample is a study of blood T cell repertoires in COVID-19. The overall study: Some COVID-19 samples were acute and others convalescent; all came from the United States, Italy and Spain.

This sequence was found in a woman aged 50 to 60 who had recovered from COVID-19. The sample taken for sequencing was PBMCs or T cells enriched from blood (not recorded which). The gene calls are TRBV30 and TRBJ1-1; no clear D. The DNA for the CDR3 is TGTGCCTGGACCTACAGTCAGAACACTGAAGCTTTCTTT. It translates to CAWTYSQNTEAFF.